Here is one T cell receptor (beta chain) with its context. The target antigen is unknown. Indicated treatment: roughly 10-day PBMC culture with coronavirus spike peptide pools or control peptides (ViraFEST assay). These CD4+ T cells came from an unexposed donor, sampled before the COVID-19 pandemic (2011-2018). After being plated at two million per well, PBMCs were cultured with 9 to 10 IU/ml IL-2 and approximately 10 ug/ml peptide pools. Days 3 and 7 saw half the medium replaced with fresh IL-2 medium. This CDR3 spans 14 amino acids. V dropped 1 base and J dropped 6 bases, with 14 bases sitting between them. Germline V gene lookup returns CDR1 SGHNT and CDR2 YYREEE (reference sequence). Oncomine TCR Beta short-read sequencing was applied to DNA from cultured CD4+ T cells. MiXCR was run by TCRdb on the PCR reads, yielding one entry per CDR3 protein. The sample lists 2,000 to 2,500 distinct CDR3 sequences; about 20% were seen once.

The sample belongs to a study of vaccination and CD4 T cells after COVID-19. Study-level information: Convalescent patients gave post-COVID blood a median approximately 100 days post-diagnosis, range 35 to 161. Researchers treated control cultures with a CEFX pool, an HIV-1 Nef pool, or no peptide.

The TCR sequence derives from a human donor in good health. Source material: CD4+ T cells from blood, cultured in vitro. The rearrangement uses TRBV5-4 and TRBJ2-7, with D possibly TRBD2 on 6 matching bases. CDR3 amino acids: CASSLQLGGGEQYF. The CDR3, as DNA: TGTGCCAGCAGCTTGCAGCTTGGGGGAGGCGAGCAGTACTTC.